This TCR beta chain originates from a study of blood T cell repertoires in COVID-19. In the original processing: The authors estimated nucleated cell counts from reference gene primer amplification. Generated by immunoSEQ multiplex PCR, the TCRdb table keeps only in-frame clones and is missing some. The V and J calls and the clone size are those of that table, but D and trimming were determined from the DNA. In the table there are some 93,000 clones, 86% of which are singletons. Germline V gene sequence: CDR1 SGHTA, CDR2 FQGNSA. Unmatched junction bases numbered 4, after V lost 5 bases and J lost 4 bases. The CDR3 spans 14 residues.

The chain couples TRBV7-2 to TRBJ2-7; 11 bases match TRBD1. The TCR sequence derives from an elderly woman with acute or convalescent COVID-19. The sequenced sample consisted of peripheral blood. CDR3 in DNA: TGTGCCAGCAGCCTCGGACAGGGGGCGTACGAGCAGTACTTC. This gives the protein CASSLGQGAYEQYF.